The T cell receptor beta chain under discussion was sequenced for a study of T cells in Graves' hyperthyroidism and ophthalmopathy. Uncontrolled infection, other autoimmune disease, pregnancy or lactation barred patients from enrollment. Study-wide results and limits: Ophthalmopathy was told apart from stable hyperthyroidism by a 13 V-J model.

The CDR3 covers 15 residues. The germline CDR1 and CDR2 sequences are MNHNY and SVGAGI (reference sequence). V lost 2 bases, J lost 5 bases, and 7 bases stayed unmatched. This clonotype was detected a few times. The antigen is not known. A much larger clone differs from this one at a single base, so this may be a read error. Amplification of TCR beta CDR3 regions was performed using RNA transcripts as template. First-round RT-PCR targeting the TCR CDR3 was performed with the HTBI primer set. TCRdb processed the multiplex PCR reads anew with MiXCR; each CDR3 protein has one entry. The data show a few hundred thousand distinct CDR3 sequences, approximately 44% seen once.

The TCR originated in a woman between 18 and 30 years old with Graves' hyperthyroidism. The rearrangement joins TRBV6-6 to TRBJ1-1, with 8 bases aligning to TRBD1. Sequencing was done on a sample of peripheral blood or thyroid tissue (not recorded which). For the CDR3, the DNA is TGTGCCAGCAGTTACAGGGACAGGAGAGAGACTGAAGCTTTCTTT. Encoded protein: CASSYRDRRETEAFF.